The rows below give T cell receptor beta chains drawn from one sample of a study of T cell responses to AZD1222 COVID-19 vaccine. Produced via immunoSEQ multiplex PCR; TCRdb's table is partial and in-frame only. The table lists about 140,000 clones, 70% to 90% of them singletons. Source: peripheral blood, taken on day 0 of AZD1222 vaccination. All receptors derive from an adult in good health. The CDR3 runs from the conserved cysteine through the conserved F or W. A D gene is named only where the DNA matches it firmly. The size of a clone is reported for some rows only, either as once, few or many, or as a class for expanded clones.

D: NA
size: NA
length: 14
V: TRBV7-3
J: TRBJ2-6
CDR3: CASSLISGANVLTF
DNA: TGTGCCAGCAGCTTAATCTCTGGGGCCAACGTCCTGACTTTC

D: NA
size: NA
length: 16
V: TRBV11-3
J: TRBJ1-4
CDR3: CASSLGGARTNEKLFF
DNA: TGTGCCAGCAGCTTGGGCGGCGCGAGGACTAATGAAAAACTGTTTTTT

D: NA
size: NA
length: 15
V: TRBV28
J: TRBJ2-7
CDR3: CASSLTDFTTYEQYF
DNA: TGTGCCAGCAGTTTAACAGACTTTACTACCTACGAGCAGTACTTC

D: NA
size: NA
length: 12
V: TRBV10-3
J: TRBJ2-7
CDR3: CAISGGFYEQYF
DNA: TGTGCCATCAGTGGAGGGTTCTACGAGCAGTACTTC

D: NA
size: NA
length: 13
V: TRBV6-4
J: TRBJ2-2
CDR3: CASNDSGTGELFF
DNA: TGTGCCAGCAATGACTCCGGGACCGGGGAGCTGTTTTTT

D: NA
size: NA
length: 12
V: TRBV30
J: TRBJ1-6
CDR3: CAWSRDRTPLHF
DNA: TGTGCCTGGTCAAGGGACCGCACACCCCTCCACTTT

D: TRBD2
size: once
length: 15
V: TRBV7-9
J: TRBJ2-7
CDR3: CASSFGTSDSYEQYF
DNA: TGTGCCAGCAGCTTTGGGACTAGCGACTCCTACGAGCAGTACTTC

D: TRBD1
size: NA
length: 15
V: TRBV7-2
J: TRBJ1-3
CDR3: CASSSPRTGRNTIYF
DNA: TGTGCCAGCAGCTCGCCAAGGACAGGGAGAAACACCATATATTTT

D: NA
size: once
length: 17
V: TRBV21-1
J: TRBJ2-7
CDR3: CASSNKPPGTIVYEQYF
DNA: TGTGCCAGCAGCAATAAACCCCCTGGGACTATAGTCTACGAGCAGTACTTC

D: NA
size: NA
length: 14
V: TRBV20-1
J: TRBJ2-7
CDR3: CSASLSRATYEQYF
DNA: TGCAGTGCTAGTTTGTCCCGGGCGACCTACGAGCAGTACTTC

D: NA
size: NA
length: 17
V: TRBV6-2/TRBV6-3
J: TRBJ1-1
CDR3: CASSFPHSQQQNTEAFF
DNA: TGTGCCAGCAGTTTTCCCCATTCCCAACAACAGAACACTGAAGCTTTCTTT

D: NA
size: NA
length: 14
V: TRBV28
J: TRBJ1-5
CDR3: CASISGSGGQPQHF
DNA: TGTGCCAGCATCTCCGGTTCGGGAGGTCAGCCCCAGCATTTT

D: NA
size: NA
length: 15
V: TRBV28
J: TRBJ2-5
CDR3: CASSLPPGYQETQYF
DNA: TGTGCCAGCAGTTTACCTCCAGGGTACCAAGAGACCCAGTACTTC

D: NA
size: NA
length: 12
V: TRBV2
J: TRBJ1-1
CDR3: CASTNTNTEAFF
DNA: TGTGCCAGCACTAACACGAACACTGAAGCTTTCTTT

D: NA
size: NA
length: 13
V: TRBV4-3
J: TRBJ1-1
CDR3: CASSPSRGTEAFF
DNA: TGCGCCAGCAGCCCGTCGCGGGGTACTGAAGCTTTCTTT

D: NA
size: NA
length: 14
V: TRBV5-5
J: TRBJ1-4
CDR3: CASSSTGINEKLFF
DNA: TGTGCCAGCAGCTCCACAGGAATTAATGAAAAACTGTTTTTT

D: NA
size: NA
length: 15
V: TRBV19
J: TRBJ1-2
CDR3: CASNLIGGQNYGYTF
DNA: TGTGCCAGTAACCTGATTGGGGGTCAAAACTATGGCTACACCTTC

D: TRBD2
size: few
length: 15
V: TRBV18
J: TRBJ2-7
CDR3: CASSPPMGGRSEQYF
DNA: TGTGCCAGCTCACCACCGATGGGAGGGCGAAGCGAGCAGTACTTC

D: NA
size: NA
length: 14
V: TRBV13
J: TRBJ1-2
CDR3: CASSQQGWDYGYTF
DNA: TGTGCCAGCAGCCAACAGGGATGGGACTATGGCTACACCTTC

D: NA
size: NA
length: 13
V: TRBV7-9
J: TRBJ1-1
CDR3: CASGPASIPEAFF
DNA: TGTGCCAGCGGCCCCGCCAGCATACCTGAAGCTTTCTTT

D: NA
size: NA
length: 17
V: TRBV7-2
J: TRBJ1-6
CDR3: CASSLARIQVYNSPLHF
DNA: TGTGCCAGCAGCTTAGCTCGAATACAGGTCTATAATTCACCCCTCCACTTT

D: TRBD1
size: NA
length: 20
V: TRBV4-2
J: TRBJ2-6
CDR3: CASSQDRPGQGAKGANVLTF
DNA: TGTGCCAGCAGCCAAGACCGTCCGGGACAGGGGGCAAAAGGGGCCAACGTCCTGACTTTC

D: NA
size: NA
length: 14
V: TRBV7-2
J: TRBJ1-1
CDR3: CASSSAVGGTEAFF
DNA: TGTGCCAGCAGCTCGGCGGTGGGGGGCACTGAAGCTTTCTTT

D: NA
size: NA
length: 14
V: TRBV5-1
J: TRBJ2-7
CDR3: CASSLRGPSYEQYF
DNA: TGCGCCAGCAGCTTGCGGGGACCCTCCTACGAGCAGTACTTC

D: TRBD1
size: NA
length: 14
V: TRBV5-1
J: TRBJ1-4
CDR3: CASSSTGSREKLFF
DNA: TGCGCCAGCAGCTCGACAGGGTCAAGGGAAAAACTGTTTTTT

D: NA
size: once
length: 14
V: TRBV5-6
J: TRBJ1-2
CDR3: CASSLSTGMGGYTF
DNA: TGTGCCAGCAGCTTGTCGACCGGAATGGGTGGCTACACCTTC

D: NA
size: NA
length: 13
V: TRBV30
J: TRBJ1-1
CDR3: CAWRGGSNTEAFF
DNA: TGTGCCTGGAGGGGGGGGTCGAACACTGAAGCTTTCTTT

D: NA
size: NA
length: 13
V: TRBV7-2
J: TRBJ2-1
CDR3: CASSLRGVGEQFF
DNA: TGTGCCAGCAGCTTGAGGGGCGTCGGTGAGCAGTTCTTC

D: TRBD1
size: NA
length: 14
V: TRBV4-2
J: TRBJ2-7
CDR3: CASSRDREPYEQYF
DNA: TGTGCCAGCAGCCGGGACAGGGAACCTTACGAGCAGTACTTC

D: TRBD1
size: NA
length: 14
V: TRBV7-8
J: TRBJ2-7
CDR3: CASSLGTGVYEQYF
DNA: TGTGCCAGCAGCTTAGGGACAGGGGTCTACGAGCAGTACTTC

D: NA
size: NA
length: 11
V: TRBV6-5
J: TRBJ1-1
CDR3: CASSLGTEAFF
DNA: TGTGCCAGCAGCTTAGGCACTGAAGCTTTCTTT

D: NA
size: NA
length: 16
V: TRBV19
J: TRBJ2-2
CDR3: CASSMRLPTGTGELFF
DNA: TGTGCCAGTAGTATGAGGCTTCCTACCGGAACCGGGGAGCTGTTTTTT

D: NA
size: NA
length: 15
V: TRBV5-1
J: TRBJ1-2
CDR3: CASSMAGQKNYGYTF
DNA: TGCGCCAGCAGCATGGCAGGGCAGAAGAACTATGGCTACACCTTC

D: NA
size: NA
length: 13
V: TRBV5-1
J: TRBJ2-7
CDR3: CASSSGPSYEQYF
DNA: TGCGCCAGCAGCTCGGGTCCTTCCTACGAGCAGTACTTC

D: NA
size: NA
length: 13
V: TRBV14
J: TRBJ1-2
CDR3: CASRAGTPYGYTF
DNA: TGTGCCAGCAGGGCGGGGACACCCTATGGCTACACCTTC

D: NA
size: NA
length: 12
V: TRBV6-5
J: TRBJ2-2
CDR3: CASTQPTGELFF
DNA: TGTGCCAGCACCCAGCCGACCGGGGAGCTGTTTTTT

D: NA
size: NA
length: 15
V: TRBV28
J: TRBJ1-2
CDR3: CASSLLTDRFYGYTF
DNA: TGTGCCAGCAGTTTACTCACGGACAGATTCTATGGCTACACCTTC

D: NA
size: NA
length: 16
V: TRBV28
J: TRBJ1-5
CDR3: CASTLGGVSLNQPQHF
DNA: TGTGCCAGCACCCTAGGTGGAGTCTCTCTCAATCAGCCCCAGCATTTT

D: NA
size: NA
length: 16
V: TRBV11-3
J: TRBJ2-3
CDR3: CASSPPSGQPTDTQYF
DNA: TGTGCCAGCAGCCCGCCTTCGGGACAACCCACAGATACGCAGTATTTT

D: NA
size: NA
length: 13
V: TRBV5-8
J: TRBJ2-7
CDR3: CASSPLGRYEQYF
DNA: TGTGCCAGCAGCCCCCTGGGTCGCTACGAGCAGTACTTC

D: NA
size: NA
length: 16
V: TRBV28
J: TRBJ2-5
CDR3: CASQIGSPGTQETQYF
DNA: TGTGCCAGCCAGATAGGGAGCCCCGGAACTCAAGAGACCCAGTACTTC

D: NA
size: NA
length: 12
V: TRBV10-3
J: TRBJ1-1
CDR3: CAIGGGEAEAFF
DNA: TGTGCCATCGGGGGCGGTGAGGCTGAAGCTTTCTTT

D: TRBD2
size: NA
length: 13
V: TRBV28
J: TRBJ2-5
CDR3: CASSSGGVETQYF
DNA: TGTGCCAGCAGCTCGGGAGGGGTTGAGACCCAGTACTTC

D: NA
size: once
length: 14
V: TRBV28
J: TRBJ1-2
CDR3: CASSPPGRAYGYTF
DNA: TGTGCCAGCAGTCCTCCGGGACGTGCCTATGGCTACACCTTC

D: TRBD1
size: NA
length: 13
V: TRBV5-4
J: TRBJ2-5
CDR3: CASSFGQAGTQYF
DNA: TGTGCCAGCAGCTTCGGACAGGCAGGGACCCAGTACTTC

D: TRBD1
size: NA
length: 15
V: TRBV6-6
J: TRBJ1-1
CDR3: CASSTTRQGYTEAFF
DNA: TGTGCCAGCAGCACCACACGACAGGGATACACTGAAGCTTTCTTT

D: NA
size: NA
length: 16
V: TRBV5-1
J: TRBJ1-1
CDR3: CASSLFQVGSNSEAFF
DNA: TGCGCCAGCAGTCTTTTCCAGGTCGGGAGTAACTCTGAAGCTTTCTTT

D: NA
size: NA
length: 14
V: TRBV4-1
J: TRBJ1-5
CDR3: CASSQVRAGQPQHF
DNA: TGCGCCAGCAGCCAAGTTCGGGCCGGTCAGCCCCAGCATTTT

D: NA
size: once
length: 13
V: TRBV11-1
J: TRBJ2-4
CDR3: CASSIQGRDIQYF
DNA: TGTGCCAGCAGCATACAGGGTCGAGACATTCAGTACTTC

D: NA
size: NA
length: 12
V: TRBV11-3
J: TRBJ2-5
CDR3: CASSLVIETQYF
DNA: TGTGCCAGCAGCTTAGTGATAGAGACCCAGTACTTC

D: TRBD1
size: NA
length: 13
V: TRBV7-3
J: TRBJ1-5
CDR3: CARTGTGVQPQHF
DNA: TGTGCCAGAACCGGGACAGGGGTTCAGCCCCAGCATTTT

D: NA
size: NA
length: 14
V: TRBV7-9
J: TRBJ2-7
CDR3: CASSLTTGLYEQYF
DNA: TGTGCCAGCAGCTTGACGACGGGCCTTTACGAGCAGTACTTC

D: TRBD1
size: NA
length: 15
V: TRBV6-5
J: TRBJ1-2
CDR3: CASSSPGQSLYGYTF
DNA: TGTGCCAGCAGTTCTCCGGGACAGAGTCTCTATGGCTACACCTTC